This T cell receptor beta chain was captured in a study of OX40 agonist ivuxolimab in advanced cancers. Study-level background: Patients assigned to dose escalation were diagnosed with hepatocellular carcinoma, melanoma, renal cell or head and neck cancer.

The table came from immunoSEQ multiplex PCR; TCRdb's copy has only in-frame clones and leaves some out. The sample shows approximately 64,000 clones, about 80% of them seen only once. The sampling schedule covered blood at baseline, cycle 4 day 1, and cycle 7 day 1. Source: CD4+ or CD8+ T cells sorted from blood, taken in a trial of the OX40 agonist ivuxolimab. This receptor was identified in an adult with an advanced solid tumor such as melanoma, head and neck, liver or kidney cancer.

The CDR3: CASSYGLTPVYGYTF. CDR3 bases: TGTGCCAGCAGTTACGGACTAACCCCTGTCTATGGCTACACCTTC. The rearrangement uses TRBV6-5 and TRBJ1-2; D gene ambiguous. Trimming took off 2 bases at V and 4 bases at J, with 14 bases between the two ends. The CDR3 totals 15 residues. Germline CDR1 MNHEY, CDR2 SVGAGI.